These T cell receptor beta chains were read from a single sample in a study of cytomegalovirus exposure and HLA in healthy donors. Assay used: immunoSEQ multiplex PCR; TCRdb lists only in-frame clones, some missing. Among roughly 120,000 clones listed, about three quarters were seen once. Input material: PBMCs. These receptors were obtained from a woman aged 25 to 39 in good health and CMV-seronegative. The CDR3 runs from the conserved cysteine through the conserved F or W. Each record gives: D gene, clone size, J gene, V gene, CDR3 DNA, CDR3 protein. D genes are given only for firm matches. Clone size is shown for a subset of rows, as once, few, many or a class of expanded clone.

>-|-|TRBJ2-5|TRBV5-1
TGCGCCAGCAGGCCCCCTGGGCTACAAGAGACCCAGTACTTC
CASRPPGLQETQYF
>TRBD1|-|TRBJ1-1|TRBV30
TGTGCCTGGGGGCGGTTGGGACAGGTGAACACTGAAGCTTTCTTT
CAWGRLGQVNTEAFF
>TRBD1|-|TRBJ1-2|TRBV19
TGTGCCAGTAGGATCGACAGGGGGGATGGCTACACCTTC
CASRIDRGDGYTF
>-|-|TRBJ1-5|TRBV19
TGTGCCAGTAGTATCCCCCGGGGGAGTAATAGCAATCAGCCCCAGCATTTT
CASSIPRGSNSNQPQHF
>TRBD1|-|TRBJ1-2|TRBV13
TGTGCCAGCAGCAACAGACAGGGGGGGACCTATGGCTACACCTTC
CASSNRQGGTYGYTF
>-|-|TRBJ1-1|TRBV9
TGTGCCAGCAGCCCCGAGGTCACCCTCCCCACTGAAGCTTTCTTT
CASSPEVTLPTEAFF
>-|-|TRBJ2-1|TRBV13
TGTGCCAGCAGCTGGCAAGTCCATGAGCAGTTCTTC
CASSWQVHEQFF
>-|-|TRBJ2-2|TRBV15
TGTGCCACCAGCGGTTCAAGGACAGTAACCGGGGAGCTGTTTTTT
CATSGSRTVTGELFF
>TRBD1|-|TRBJ1-2|TRBV30
TGTGCCTGGGGGGGACAGAACTATGGCTACACCTTC
CAWGGQNYGYTF
>TRBD2|-|TRBJ2-1|TRBV29-1
TGCAGCGTTGGGCGGGAGGATTACAATGAGCAGTTCTTC
CSVGREDYNEQFF
>-|-|TRBJ2-7|TRBV4-2
TGTGCCAGCAGCCAAACTATAGTTTCTTGGGAGCAGTACTTC
CASSQTIVSWEQYF
>TRBD2|-|TRBJ2-1|TRBV18
TGTGCCAGCTCACCGACTAGCGTGTACAATGAGCAGTTCTTC
CASSPTSVYNEQFF
>TRBD2|-|TRBJ2-7|TRBV23-1
TGCGCCAGCAGCCCGCCGGGACTAGCGGGAGTTTACGAGCAGTACTTC
CASSPPGLAGVYEQYF
>TRBD2|-|TRBJ2-1|TRBV14
TGTGCCAGCAGCCGACTAGCGGGCGGCACCTACAATGAGCAGTTCTTC
CASSRLAGGTYNEQFF
>TRBD1|-|TRBJ2-7|TRBV27
TGTGCCAGCAGACAGGGGGCGTCCTACGAGCAGTACTTC
CASRQGASYEQYF
>-|few|TRBJ2-7|TRBV5-4
TGTGCCAGCGGGGACTCCTACGAGCAGTACTTC
CASGDSYEQYF
>TRBD1|once|TRBJ2-1|TRBV9
TGTGCCAGCAGCCCTACCGGGACAGGGTCCCTTATGCAGTTCTTC
CASSPTGTGSLMQFF
>TRBD1|-|TRBJ2-7|TRBV4-1
TGCGCCAGCAGCCAAGGGACAGGGGGTTGGTACGAGCAGTACTTC
CASSQGTGGWYEQYF
>-|once|TRBJ2-7|TRBV7-8
TGTGCCAGCAGCCCGGACAGAATACCCGGGAACTACTACGAGCAGTACTTC
CASSPDRIPGNYYEQYF
>-|-|TRBJ1-4|TRBV30
TGTGCCTGGAGTCGTGCAACTAATGAAAAACTGTTTTTT
CAWSRATNEKLFF
>TRBD1|-|TRBJ2-2|TRBV10-3
TGTGCCATCACGGCAGGGGGCACCGGGGAGCTGTTTTTT
CAITAGGTGELFF
>-|-|TRBJ2-7|TRBV7-6
TGTGCCAGCAGCGCACATTCAAGCTCCTACGAGCAGTACTTC
CASSAHSSSYEQYF
>TRBD2|-|TRBJ2-1|TRBV27
TGTGCCAGCAGTGTACTAGCGGGAGCTTATGTTGAGCAGTTCTTC
CASSVLAGAYVEQFF
>TRBD2|-|TRBJ2-3|TRBV5-1
TGCGCCAGCAGCTCACTACCCGGGACTAGCGGGGGAAATACGCAGTATTTT
CASSSLPGTSGGNTQYF
>-|-|TRBJ2-5|TRBV27
TGTGCCAGCAGACACGGACACCTTCAAGAGACCCAGTACTTC
CASRHGHLQETQYF
>-|few|TRBJ1-1|TRBV5-1
TGCGCCAGCAGCTCAACAACAGGGAACACTGAAGCTTTCTTT
CASSSTTGNTEAFF
>-|-|TRBJ1-5|TRBV9
TGTGCCAGCAGCCCCGACAGGTCCCTAAGTCAGCCCCAGCATTTT
CASSPDRSLSQPQHF
>-|few|TRBJ1-2|TRBV5-1
TGCGCCAGCAGCACGACCGGGACACCACCCCTCGGCTACACCTTC
CASSTTGTPPLGYTF
>TRBD2|-|TRBJ2-1|TRBV7-3
TGTGCCAGCAGCCCCCGGAGGGGGACTAGCGGGCCGAGACTCCATGAGCAGTTCTTC
CASSPRRGTSGPRLHEQFF
>-|few|TRBJ1-5|TRBV9
TGTGCCAGCAGCGCAGATATCGGGGGGCTCAATCAGCCCCAGCATTTT
CASSADIGGLNQPQHF
>TRBD2|once|TRBJ2-3|TRBV30
TGTGCCTCCTCTTGGACTAGCGGGAGGTTAGATACGCAGTATTTT
CASSWTSGRLDTQYF
>TRBD2|-|TRBJ2-1|TRBV5-4
TGTGCCAGCAACTTGGATCGGAGCGGGGCAGGTGAGCAGTTCTTC
CASNLDRSGAGEQFF
>TRBD2|-|TRBJ2-1|TRBV7-2
TGTGCCAGCAGCTTAGTAGCGGGGGGGCTAGTTGAGCAGTTCTTC
CASSLVAGGLVEQFF
>-|few|TRBJ1-1|TRBV18
TGTGCCAGCTCTGGCTTTCGCACTGAAGCTTTCTTT
CASSGFRTEAFF
>-|-|TRBJ1-6|TRBV6-5
TGTGCCAGCAGACGCACCAAGGGGGATTCACCCCTCCACTTT
CASRRTKGDSPLHF
>-|-|TRBJ2-1|TRBV28
TGTGCCAGCAGTTCGAGGCCGGTCAATGAGCAGTTCTTC
CASSSRPVNEQFF
>-|-|TRBJ2-1|TRBV5-3
TGTGCCAGAAGCTTGGCGTTCCGCGGGGGCCCGAACAGGGAGCAGTTCTTC
CARSLAFRGGPNREQFF
>-|-|TRBJ1-5|TRBV6-5
TGTGCCAGCAGTTACAGGGGTGGCAATCAGCCCCAGCATTTT
CASSYRGGNQPQHF
>TRBD1|-|TRBJ2-2|TRBV7-2
TGTGCCAGCAGACTCGGGACAGGCAACACCGGGGAGCTGTTTTTT
CASRLGTGNTGELFF
>-|-|TRBJ1-1|TRBV4-1
TGCGCCAGCAGCCAAGAGCCTTGGGGGCAGGCTGAAGCTTTCTTT
CASSQEPWGQAEAFF
>TRBD2|-|TRBJ2-3|TRBV2
TGTGCCAGCAATCCAAGTAGCGGGGGTGATACGCAGTATTTT
CASNPSSGGDTQYF
>-|-|TRBJ1-1|TRBV7-3
TGTGCCAGCAGCACGACTATGAACACTGAAGCTTTCTTT
CASSTTMNTEAFF
>-|-|TRBJ2-3|TRBV12-2
TGTGCAAGTCGCCAACGTCCGGGAGAGTCCACCTCCACAGATACGCAGTATTTT
CASRQRPGESTSTDTQYF
>-|few|TRBJ2-1|TRBV7-2
TGTGCCAGCAGCTTAATGCCCCGACAGCCCAATGAGCAGTTCTTC
CASSLMPRQPNEQFF
>TRBD1|-|TRBJ1-1|TRBV4-3
TGCGCCAGCAGCCAAGATGCCCAGGGGGTTTATTCGGCTTTCTTT
CASSQDAQGVYSAFF
>TRBD1|-|TRBJ1-2|TRBV9
TGTGCCAGCAGCCGCTCGGGACAGTCAGAGGGCTACACCTTC
CASSRSGQSEGYTF
>TRBD1|-|TRBJ1-4|TRBV5-6
TGTGCCAGCAGCTTGGGGACAGGGGATGAAAAACTGTTTTTT
CASSLGTGDEKLFF
>TRBD1|-|TRBJ1-2|TRBV7-9
TGTGCCAGCAGCTTAGCGTTGACAGGGGGCCACTATGGCTACACCTTC
CASSLALTGGHYGYTF
>-|-|TRBJ2-7|TRBV5-1
TGCGCCAGCAGCTTGCTGGCGCAGGGGACCTACGAGCAGTACTTC
CASSLLAQGTYEQYF
>-|-|TRBJ2-7|TRBV5-1
TGCGCCAGCAGCTTGGAAGGCGGTCTCCCAAGGTCCTACGAGCAGTACTTC
CASSLEGGLPRSYEQYF
>-|-|TRBJ1-3|TRBV4-1
TGCGCCAGCAGCGAAAACTACGCCTACTCTGGAAACACCATATATTTT
CASSENYAYSGNTIYF
>-|few|TRBJ2-5|TRBV27
TGTGCCAGCAGTTCCCGGGGAGCGGGCCGCCAAGAGACCCAGTACTTC
CASSSRGAGRQETQYF
>TRBD1|-|TRBJ1-2|TRBV11-2
TGTGCCAGCAGTGGGACAGAAAACTCTTATGGCTACACCTTC
CASSGTENSYGYTF